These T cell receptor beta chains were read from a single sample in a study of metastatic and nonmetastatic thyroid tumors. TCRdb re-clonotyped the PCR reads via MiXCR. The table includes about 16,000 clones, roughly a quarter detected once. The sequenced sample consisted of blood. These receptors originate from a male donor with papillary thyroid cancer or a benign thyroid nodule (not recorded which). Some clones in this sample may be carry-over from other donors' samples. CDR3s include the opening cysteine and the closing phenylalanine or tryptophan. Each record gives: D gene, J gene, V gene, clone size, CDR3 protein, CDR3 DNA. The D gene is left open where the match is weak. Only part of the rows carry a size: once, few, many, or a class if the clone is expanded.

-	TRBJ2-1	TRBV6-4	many	CASSDSGGDYNEQFF	TGTGCCAGCAGTGACAGCGGAGGGGACTACAATGAGCAGTTCTTC
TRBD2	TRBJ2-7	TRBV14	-	CASSQDLPSGRPHRETEQYF	TGTGCCAGCAGCCAAGATCTCCCTAGCGGGAGGCCCCACCGGGAGACCGAGCAGTACTTC
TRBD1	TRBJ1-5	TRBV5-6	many	CASSSTGAFNQPQHF	TGTGCCAGCAGCTCTACAGGGGCCTTCAATCAGCCCCAGCATTTT
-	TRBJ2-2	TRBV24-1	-	CATSDFEGFNTGELFF	TGTGCCACCAGTGATTTCGAGGGTTTCAACACCGGGGAGCTGTTTTTT
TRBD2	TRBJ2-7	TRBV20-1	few	CSSGDGGGIYEQYF	TGCAGTTCTGGAGATGGGGGAGGGATCTACGAGCAGTACTTC
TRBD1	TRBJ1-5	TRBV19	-	CASSTFPGQGSQPQHF	TGTGCCAGTAGTACTTTCCCGGGACAGGGAAGTCAGCCCCAGCATTTT
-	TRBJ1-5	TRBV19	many	CASSRQADQPQHF	TGTGCCAGTAGTCGCCAGGCAGATCAGCCCCAGCATTTT
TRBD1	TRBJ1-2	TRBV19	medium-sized	CASNPDRAPNYGYTF	TGTGCCAGTAATCCAGACAGGGCCCCTAACTATGGCTACACCTTC
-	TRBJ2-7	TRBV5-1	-	CASSLGTINEQYF	TGCGCCAGCAGCTTGGGGACTATCAACGAGCAGTACTTC
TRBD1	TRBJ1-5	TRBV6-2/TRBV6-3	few	CASSGQGDSQPQHF	TGTGCCAGCAGTGGACAGGGGGACAGTCAGCCCCAGCATTTT